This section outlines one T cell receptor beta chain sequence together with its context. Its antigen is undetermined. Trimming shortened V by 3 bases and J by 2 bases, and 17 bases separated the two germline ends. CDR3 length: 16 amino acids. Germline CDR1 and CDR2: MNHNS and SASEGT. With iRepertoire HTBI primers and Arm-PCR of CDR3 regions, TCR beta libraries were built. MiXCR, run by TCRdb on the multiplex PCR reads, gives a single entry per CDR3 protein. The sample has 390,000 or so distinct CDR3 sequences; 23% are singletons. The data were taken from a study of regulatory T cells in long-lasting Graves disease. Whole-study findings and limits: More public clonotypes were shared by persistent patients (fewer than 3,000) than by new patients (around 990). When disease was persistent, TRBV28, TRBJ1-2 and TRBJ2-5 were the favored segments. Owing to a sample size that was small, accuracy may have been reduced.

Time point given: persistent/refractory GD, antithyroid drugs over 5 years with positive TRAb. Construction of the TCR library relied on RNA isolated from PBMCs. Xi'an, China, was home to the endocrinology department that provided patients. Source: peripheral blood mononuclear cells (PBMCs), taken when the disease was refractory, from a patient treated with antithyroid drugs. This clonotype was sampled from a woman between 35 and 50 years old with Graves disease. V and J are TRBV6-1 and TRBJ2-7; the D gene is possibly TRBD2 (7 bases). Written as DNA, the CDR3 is TGTGCCAGCAGTGAGTACGGGGGGCTAGGAACCTACGAGCAGTACTTC. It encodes CASSEYGGLGTYEQYF.